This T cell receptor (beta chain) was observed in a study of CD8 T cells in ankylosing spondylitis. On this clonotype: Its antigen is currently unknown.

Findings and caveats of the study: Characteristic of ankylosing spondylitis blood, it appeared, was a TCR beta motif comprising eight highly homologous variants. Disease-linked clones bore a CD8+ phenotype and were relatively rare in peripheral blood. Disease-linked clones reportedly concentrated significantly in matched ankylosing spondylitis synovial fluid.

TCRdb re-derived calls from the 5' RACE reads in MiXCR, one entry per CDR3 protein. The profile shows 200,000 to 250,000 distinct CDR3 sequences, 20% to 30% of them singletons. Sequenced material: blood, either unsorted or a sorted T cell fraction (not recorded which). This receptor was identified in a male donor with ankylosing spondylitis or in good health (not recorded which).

CDR3 nucleotide sequence: TGCAGTGCTAGCTTACGGGGACTCAATGAGCAGTTCTTC. This gives the protein CSASLRGLNEQFF. The chain employs TRBV20-1 and TRBJ2-1, with a weak D call TRBD2 (6 bases). Per germline, CDR1 DFQATT and CDR2 SNEGSKA (reference sequence). The CDR3 consists of 13 residues. V was shortened by 3 bases and J by 6 bases, with 12 bases between the two germline ends.